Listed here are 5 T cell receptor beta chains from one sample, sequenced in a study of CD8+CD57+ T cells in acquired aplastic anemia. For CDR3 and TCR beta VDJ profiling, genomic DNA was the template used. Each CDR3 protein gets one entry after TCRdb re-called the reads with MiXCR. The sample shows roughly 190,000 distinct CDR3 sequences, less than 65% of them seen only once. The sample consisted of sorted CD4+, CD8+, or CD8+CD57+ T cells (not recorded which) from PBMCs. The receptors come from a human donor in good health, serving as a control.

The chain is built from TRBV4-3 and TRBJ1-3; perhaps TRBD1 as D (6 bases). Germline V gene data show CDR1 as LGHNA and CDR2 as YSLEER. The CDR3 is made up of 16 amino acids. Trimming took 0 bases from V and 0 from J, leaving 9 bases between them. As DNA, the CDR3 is TGCGCCAGCAGCCAAGACTTGGACAGCTCTGGAAACACCATATATTTT. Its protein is CASSQDLDSSGNTIYF.

CDR3 residues: CASSWDRAGYTF. CDR3 bases: TGTGCCAGCAGCTGGGACAGGGCTGGCTACACCTTC. The rearrangement uses TRBV7-9 and TRBJ1-2; 9 nucleotides line up with TRBD1. Germline assignment: CDR1 SEHNR and CDR2 FQNEAQ (reference sequence). J gave up 7 bases and V 4 bases, and 1 base lay outside the gene matches. This CDR3 region has 12 residues.

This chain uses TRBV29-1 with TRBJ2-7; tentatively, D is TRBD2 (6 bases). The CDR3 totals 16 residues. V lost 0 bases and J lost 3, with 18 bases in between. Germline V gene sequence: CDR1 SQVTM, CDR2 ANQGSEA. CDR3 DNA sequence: TGCAGCGTTGAAGATCGGGTAGGGAGGAACTTCTACGAGCAGTACTTC. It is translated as CSVEDRVGRNFYEQYF.

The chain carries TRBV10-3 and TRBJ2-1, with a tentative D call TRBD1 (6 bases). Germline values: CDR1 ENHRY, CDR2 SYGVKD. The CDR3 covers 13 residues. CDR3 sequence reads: CAIPTGIHNEQFF. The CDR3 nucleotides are TGTGCTATCCCAACAGGGATCCACAATGAGCAGTTCTTC.

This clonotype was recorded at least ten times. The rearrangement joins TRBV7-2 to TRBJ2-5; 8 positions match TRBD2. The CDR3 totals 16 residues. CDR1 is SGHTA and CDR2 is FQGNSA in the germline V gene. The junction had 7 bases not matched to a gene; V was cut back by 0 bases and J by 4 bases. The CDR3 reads CASSLALAGPGETQYF. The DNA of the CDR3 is TGTGCCAGCAGCTTAGCCTTAGCGGGGCCGGGAGAGACCCAGTACTTC.